The subject of this entry is one TCR beta chain. Its specificity is unknown. Each donor's blood draw was 7.5 to 10 milliliters of peripheral blood. This sample is part of a study of blood T cells in healthy people across ages. Study conclusions and caveats: Investigators viewed diversity estimates from one million T cells as underestimates, the study reported.

The second PCR ran about 6 to 12 cycles with a sample-barcoded 5' primer and J-beta primers. TCRdb reanalysed the 5' RACE reads using MiXCR and keeps one entry per CDR3 protein. The data contain about 680,000 distinct CDR3 sequences, around 48% of them singletons. Trimming removed 5 bases from V and 0 bases from J, with 12 bases in between. Germline CDR1 reads DFQATT; CDR2 reads SNEGSKA (reference sequence). The CDR3 runs to 14 residues. The V call is TRBV20-1, the J call TRBJ2-3; no reliable D call. The origin of this receptor is a woman aged 55-70 years in good health. Source material: blood. CDR3 nucleotide sequence: TGCAGTGCTCCGAACTTCAGAAGCACAGATACGCAGTATTTT. Amino acid sequence: CSAPNFRSTDTQYF.